The 3 T cell receptor beta chains presented below share a single source sample, sequenced in a study of control samples from healthy donors and cancer patients (TCRdb year 2020). Libraries were made using the immunoSEQ multiplex PCR assay. TCRdb carries this immuneACCESS record with in-frame sequences only. Its versions omit some clonotypes, under half of them owing to an unresolved V gene in the studies checked, with the rest unexplained. The sample records more than 95,000 clones, more than 80% of which are singletons. Jointly, the top ten make up less than 1.5% of the sample. Sequenced sample: PBMCs. Source of these receptors: a woman between 45 and 65 years old with colorectal cancer.

This clone was picked up one time. The genes are TRBV28 and TRBJ1-2; the match to TRBD1 covers 12 bases. The germline gives CDR1 MDHEN, CDR2 SYDVKM. V dropped 4 bases and J dropped 4; count of bases not matched to a gene: 7. CDR3 length: 16 residues. The DNA for the CDR3 is TGTGCCAGCAGTTCACCGGGACAGGGGGCCGGCTATGGCTACACCTTC. Encoded protein: CASSSPGQGAGYGYTF.

The chain uses TRBV7-9 and TRBJ1-1; D is possibly TRBD1 (5 bases). With 4 bases removed from V and 6 bases from J, the gap between germline ends came to 12 bases. The CDR3 totals 13 residues. Germline V lookup: CDR1 SEHNR, CDR2 FQNEAQ (reference sequence). The CDR3 DNA follows: TGTGCCAGCAGCTCCGGGGGTATGGCTGAAGCTTTCTTT. Encoded protein: CASSSGGMAEAFF.

The genes are TRBV19 and TRBJ1-2; a weak D match, TRBD1 (6 bases). CDR3 length: 15 amino acids. Trimming left V 5 bases short and J 2 bases short, with 15 bases between. The germline V gene has CDR1 LNHDA and CDR2 SQIVND (reference sequence). The CDR3 spells CASSFRQVLNYGYTF. CDR3 nucleotide sequence: TGTGCCAGTAGTTTCCGACAGGTCCTAAACTATGGCTACACCTTC.